This paragraph covers one T cell receptor beta chain sequence. TCRdb's table, derived via immunoSEQ multiplex PCR, lists solely in-frame clones and lacks some. Among 100,000 to 150,000 clones listed, around 89% were seen once. This sample was taken from a study of T cell responses to AZD1222 COVID-19 vaccine. The sample here was peripheral blood, taken 28 days after the second AZD1222 dose. This clonotype was obtained from an adult who received the AZD1222 COVID-19 vaccine.

CDR3 in DNA: TGTGCCACCAGTGATTTGACAGGGTTTAAGGACGAGCAGTACTTC. Amino acids: CATSDLTGFKDEQYF. V gene TRBV24-1 combines with J gene TRBJ2-7; TRBD1 might be the D (6 bases). Germline V CDR1 and CDR2: KGHDR, SFDVKD. V was clipped by 0 bases and J by 5 bases, with 13 bases between them. The length of the CDR3 is 15 residues.